The entry that follows covers one T cell receptor beta chain sequence. This entry comes from a study of blood T cell repertoires in COVID-19. Study overall: From the United States, Italy and Spain came samples of acute and convalescent COVID-19.

Original data processing: Reference gene primer amplification gave nucleated cell count estimates. The assay was immunoSEQ multiplex PCR, and TCRdb's table has in-frame clones only and misses some. Clonal size and the V and J genes are those of that table, whereas D and trimming came from the DNA. Among almost 350,000 clones listed, around 90% were seen once. Sequencing was performed on peripheral blood. The origin of this receptor is a woman aged 55-69 years with COVID-19, enrolled during active disease.

CDR3 sequence: CASSQTDRGLIAYEQYF. CDR3 sequence (DNA): TGCGCCAGCAGTCAGACGGACAGGGGGCTTATTGCCTACGAGCAGTACTTC. V usage is TRBV23-1 and J usage is TRBJ2-7; 11 positions match TRBD1. TRBV23-1 counts as an open reading frame of uncertain function. Losses at the gene ends were 3 bases for V and 2 bases for J; bases not matched to a gene: 9. This CDR3 is built from 17 residues.